These 8 T cell receptor beta chains came from one sample sequenced in a study of T cell repertoires in cytomegalovirus infection. TCRdb reprocessed the reads via MiXCR and lists one record per CDR3 protein. The sample records 400,000 or so distinct CDR3 sequences, roughly 18% being singletons. Sample: PBMCs. These receptors all come from a human donor in good health (CMV status not recorded). Some clones in this sample may be carry-over from other donors' samples.

In this sample, this clonotype turned up a few times. The V call is TRBV11-2, the J call TRBJ2-7; 9 bases map to TRBD2. J was trimmed by 2 bases and V by 6 bases; bases with no gene match: 5. The CDR3 length is 14 residues. The germline gives CDR1 SGHAT, CDR2 FQNNGV. The CDR3 nucleotides read TGTGCCAGCAGGGGGGTAGCGGGGGCCTACGAGCAGTACTTC. Protein: CASRGVAGAYEQYF.

This clonotype was counted at least ten times. The V call is TRBV7-9, the J call TRBJ2-5, with a possible D match to TRBD2 (5 bases). With 5 bases removed from V and 6 bases from J, the gap between germline ends came to 13 bases. CDR1 and CDR2 from the germline V gene are SEHNR and FQNEAQ (reference sequence). The CDR3 is 13 amino acids. CDR3 nucleotides: TGTGCCAGCAGCCCAACTAGTTTCCAGACCCAGTACTTC. Its protein product is CASSPTSFQTQYF.

The CDR3 loop reads CASSQSARWQPQHF. In DNA form, the CDR3 reads TGCGCCAGCAGTCAATCGGCTCGATGGCAGCCCCAGCATTTT. The V gene is TRBV23-1, the J gene TRBJ1-5; D remains unclear. TRBV23-1 is an open reading frame, and its role is uncertain. V gave up 0 bases and J gave up 7 bases, with 10 bases separating them. The CDR3 has 14 residues.

This chain's CDR3 is CASSLRSGLLTNEQFF. CDR3 coding DNA: TGTGCCAGCAGCTTACGGTCCGGACTCCTTACAAATGAGCAGTTCTTC. V gene TRBV7-2 combines with J gene TRBJ2-1; tentatively, D is TRBD2 (5 bases). The CDR3 has 16 residues. Germline lookup yields CDR1 SGHTA and CDR2 FQGNSA. V was trimmed by 2 bases and J by 7 bases, leaving 18 bases between them.

There are a few counts of this clonotype. This chain links TRBV23-1 with TRBJ2-5; D unresolved. TRBV23-1 is placed among ORFs of uncertain function. V lost 7 bases to trimming and J lost 4 bases, with 13 bases between them. The CDR3 has 13 amino acids. This CDR3 is CASTGGRPETQYF. In DNA, the CDR3 is TGCGCCAGCACTGGCGGCAGGCCAGAGACCCAGTACTTC.

This chain links TRBV10-3 with TRBJ2-1; D might be TRBD1 or TRBD2, each matching 5 bases. The CDR3 totals 15 residues. Trimming left V 3 bases short and J 8 bases short, with 17 bases between. Germline CDR1 reads ENHRY; CDR2 reads SYGVKD. CDR3 loop: CAISDSGSLGDEQFF. The CDR3 DNA reads TGTGCCATCAGTGATTCGGGATCCTTGGGGGATGAGCAGTTCTTC.

The table lists this clonotype with a few counts. The rearrangement uses TRBV6-5 and TRBJ1-1; 7 bases agree with TRBD1. V trimming: 2 bases; J trimming: 4 bases; junction bases outside the gene matches: 4. CDR3 length: 14 amino acids. Germline V gene data show CDR1 as MNHEY and CDR2 as SVGAGI. CDR3 loop: CASSYSSGGTEAFF. The CDR3 bases are TGTGCCAGCAGTTACAGTTCAGGGGGCACTGAAGCTTTCTTT.

This clonotype was counted between two and nine times. The chain is built from TRBV7-2 and TRBJ2-1; D is uncertain. Germline CDR1 SGHTA, CDR2 FQGNSA. The CDR3 is made up of 14 amino acids. Deletions cut 10 bases from V and 1 base from J, with 14 bases between. The CDR3: CATGDNPSYNEQFF. CDR3 coding DNA: TGTGCCACCGGCGACAATCCTTCCTACAATGAGCAGTTCTTC.